These 27 T cell receptor beta chains were sequenced from one sample in a study of shared clonotypes between healthy human individuals. Data came from immunoSEQ multiplex PCR; TCRdb stores just in-frame clones and leaves some out. This table has 2 million to 2.5 million clones, 90% to 97% appearing once. Sequencing was performed on naive CD4+ T cells sorted from blood. Subset reported: CD45RA+ positively selected. These receptors all come from a man in his late teens or twenties in good health.

This clone was counted once. This chain uses TRBV4-1 with TRBJ1-2; D gene uncertain. The length of the CDR3 is 11 residues. Germline loops: CDR1 MGHRA, CDR2 YSYEKL. Between the trimmed V and J ends, which lost 3 bases and 10 bases, there was a span of 9 bases. CDR3 in amino acids: CASSHWPIYTF. CDR3 sequence (DNA): TGCGCCAGCAGCCATTGGCCTATCTACACCTTC.

V and J are TRBV2 and TRBJ2-1; 8 bases line up with TRBD2. V lost 8 bases and J lost 5; bases outside the gene matches: 11. Looked up from germline, CDR1 is SNHLY and CDR2 is FYNNEI. The CDR3 loop spans 15 amino acids. The CDR3 DNA follows: TGTGCCAGCGCATATGAAGCACTAGCGGACAATGAGCAGTTCTTC. It is translated as CASAYEALADNEQFF. Complete variable domain (other parts from reference TRBV2 and TRBJ2-1): EPEVTQTPSHQVTQMGQEVILRCVPISNHLYFYWYRQILGQKVEFLVSFYNNEISEKSEIFDDQFSVERPDGSNFTLKIRSTKLEDSAMYFCASAYEALADNEQFFGPGTRLTVL.

The CDR3 region is CASSGRDGKNIQYF. CDR3 sequence (DNA): TGTGCCAGCAGTGGCCGGGACGGTAAAAACATTCAGTACTTC. The gene calls are TRBV25-1 and TRBJ2-4, with D perhaps matching TRBD1 or TRBD2 (5 bases each). Trimming pared 4 bases from V and 4 bases from J, leaving 11 bases between. Germline CDR1 and CDR2: MGHDK and SYGVNS. This CDR3 region has 14 residues.

The rearrangement uses TRBV20-1 and TRBJ2-7, with D unclear. The CDR3 covers 11 residues. The germline gives CDR1 DFQATT, CDR2 SNEGSKA (reference sequence). The V end lost 7 bases, the J end lost 0 bases, and 7 bases lay between the germline ends. This CDR3 is CSGANSYEQYF. The CDR3 DNA is TGCAGTGGAGCGAACTCCTACGAGCAGTACTTC.

This sequence joins TRBV12-5 and TRBJ1-1; 9 bases are a match to TRBD1. The germline V gene has CDR1 LGHNT and CDR2 FRNRAP. The CDR3 has 15 residues. After removal of 5 bases from V and 4 bases from J, the junction contained 8 bases not matched to a gene. The CDR3 bases are TGTGCTAGTGGTCCTACAGGGGGCGGGCTCACTGAAGCTTTCTTT. It codes for CASGPTGGGLTEAFF.

The chain is built from TRBV19 and TRBJ1-1, with 8 bases that match TRBD1. With 8 bases clipped from V and 0 bases from J, the junction kept 5 bases outside the gene matches. This CDR3 has 14 amino acids. Germline loops: CDR1 LNHDA, CDR2 SQIVND (reference sequence). The DNA of the CDR3 is TGTGCCAGTCAGCCGGGACAGGTGAACACTGAAGCTTTCTTT. Translating it yields CASQPGQVNTEAFF.

This chain links TRBV7-2 with TRBJ1-6; D call uncertain. The CDR3 is made up of 15 amino acids. CDR1 and CDR2 from the germline V gene are SGHTA and FQGNSA. The V end lost 4 bases, the J end lost 0 bases, and 7 bases lay between the germline ends. The CDR3 nucleotides are TGTGCCAGCAGCTCCCGCAACTCCTATAATTCACCCCTCCACTTT. This codes for CASSSRNSYNSPLHF.

This rearrangement joins TRBV10-1 to TRBJ2-3, with D possibly TRBD1 on 5 matching bases. CDR1 WNHNN and CDR2 SYGVQD come from the germline V gene (reference sequence). V dropped 5 bases and J dropped 0 bases, with 9 bases sitting between them. The CDR3 is 14 residues long. The CDR3 sequence is CASSKGFSTDTQYF. DNA for the CDR3: TGCGCCAGCAGTAAGGGGTTCAGCACAGATACGCAGTATTTT.

V is TRBV5-1 and J is TRBJ1-2; D is unclear. The CDR3 has 14 amino acids. V was shortened by 2 bases and J by 10 bases, with 18 bases between the two germline ends. The germline CDR1 and CDR2 sequences are SGHRS and YFSETQ. The CDR3 DNA is TGCGCCAGCAGCTTAATTCCAAGGGCGGATGACTACACCTTC. Translation gives CASSLIPRADDYTF.

This chain links TRBV11-2 with TRBJ2-2; no clear D gene. The CDR3 sequence is 14 residues long. CDR1 is SGHAT, CDR2 FQNNGV, per germline. Deletions cut 2 bases from V and 4 bases from J, with 8 bases between. For the CDR3, the DNA is TGTGCCAGCAGCTTACAACAGTCCACCGGGGAGCTGTTTTTT. Its translation: CASSLQQSTGELFF.

The chain links TRBV5-4 to TRBJ2-7, with 9 bases aligning to TRBD1. The CDR3 contains 14 residues. The V gene end was trimmed by 2 bases and the J gene end by 6 bases; junction bases not matched to a gene: 6. In germline, CDR1 is SGHNT, CDR2 YYREEE (reference sequence). CDR3: CASSFSTGGLEQYF. CDR3 DNA: TGTGCCAGCAGCTTTAGTACAGGGGGCCTCGAGCAGTACTTC.

V usage is TRBV30 and J usage is TRBJ2-3; TRBD1 matches at 7 bases. Per the germline V gene, CDR1 is GTSNPN and CDR2 is SVGIG (reference sequence). The CDR3 spans 16 residues. V lost 4 bases, J lost 1 base, and 11 bases stayed unmatched. CDR3 bases: TGTGCCTGGAACAGACCAGGGGGTTGGGGCACAGATACGCAGTATTTT. Its protein product is CAWNRPGGWGTDTQYF.

The rearrangement uses TRBV6-1 and TRBJ1-1; D not resolved. Germline-derived CDR1 and CDR2 are MNHNS and SASEGT. CDR3 size: 12 residues. With 5 bases removed from V and 4 bases from J, the gap between germline ends came to 8 bases. CDR3 amino acids: CASSIVATEAFF. CDR3 bases: TGTGCCAGCAGTATAGTCGCCACTGAAGCTTTCTTT.

The chain links TRBV5-1 to TRBJ2-4, with TRBD2 identical over 8 bases. With V trimmed by 2 bases and J by 1 base, 8 bases remained unmatched. The CDR3 totals 17 residues. Germline loops: CDR1 SGHRS, CDR2 YFSETQ. Here the CDR3 DNA reads TGCGCCAGCAGCTTAGGTGTAGCGGGGTGGGCCAAAAACATTCAGTACTTC. It specifies CASSLGVAGWAKNIQYF.

This clone was counted a single time. V is TRBV19 and J is TRBJ1-5; maybe TRBD1 (6 bases). The CDR3 loop spans 15 amino acids. Germline values: CDR1 LNHDA, CDR2 SQIVND (reference sequence). The V end was cut by 7 bases, the J end by 3 bases, with 16 bases between. CDR3 DNA sequence: TGTGCCAGTACCCCAGCAACAGGGTTCAATCAGCCCCAGCATTTT. It is translated as CASTPATGFNQPQHF.

This chain links TRBV7-2 with TRBJ1-1; D remains unclear. Between the trimmed V and J ends, which lost 3 bases and 8 bases, there was a span of 7 bases. Germline V CDR1 and CDR2: SGHTA, FQGNSA. CDR3 length equals 11 residues. The chain's CDR3 is CASSFGVEAFF. The DNA of the CDR3 is TGTGCCAGCAGCTTTGGGGTAGAAGCTTTCTTT.

This clone was seen just once. The chain has TRBV9 and TRBJ2-6; 7 bases are shared with TRBD1. Looked up from germline, CDR1 is SGDLS and CDR2 is YYNGEE. The ends lost 0 bases at V and 0 bases at J; junction bases unmatched: 6. The CDR3 extends over 18 amino acids. CDR3 DNA sequence: TGTGCCAGCAGCGTAGACCCAGGGGGTACCTCTGGGGCCAACGTCCTGACTTTC. Protein product: CASSVDPGGTSGANVLTF.

The chain joins TRBV6-5 to TRBJ2-7; D remains unclear. With 2 bases removed from V and 2 bases from J, the gap between germline ends came to 10 bases. Germline lookup yields CDR1 MNHEY and CDR2 SVGAGI. The CDR3 contains 14 residues. CDR3 region: CASSYKDGPYEQYF. CDR3 in DNA: TGTGCCAGCAGTTACAAGGACGGGCCCTACGAGCAGTACTTC.

CDR3 loop: CASSLAVDRSYEQYF. DNA of the CDR3: TGCGCCAGCAGCTTGGCCGTGGACAGGTCCTACGAGCAGTACTTC. The rearrangement joins TRBV5-1 to TRBJ2-7, with 7 bases lining up with TRBD1. Trimming at V came to 0 bases and at J to 1 base, leaving 4 bases not matched to a gene. Germline V CDR1 and CDR2: SGHRS, YFSETQ. The CDR3 consists of 15 residues.

This clone was seen a single time. V usage is TRBV7-9 and J usage is TRBJ1-2; D remains ambiguous. This CDR3 region has 11 residues. CDR1 is SEHNR, CDR2 FQNEAQ, per germline (reference sequence). V lost 1 base and J 9 bases, leaving 6 bases between the germline ends. CDR3 sequence (DNA): TGTGCCAGCAGCTTAGAATCTAGCTACACCTTC. Translation gives CASSLESSYTF.

The chain employs TRBV6-5 and TRBJ2-7; perhaps TRBD1 as D (5 bases). Looked up from germline, CDR1 is MNHEY and CDR2 is SVGAGI. The CDR3 is made up of 13 amino acids. The germline V and J ends were trimmed by 6 bases and 2 bases, with 11 bases remaining between them. This chain's CDR3 is CASSLGPPYEQYF. CDR3 bases: TGTGCCAGCAGCCTGGGGCCGCCCTACGAGCAGTACTTC.

This chain links TRBV28 with TRBJ2-4, with D hard to call. Germline loops: CDR1 MDHEN, CDR2 SYDVKM. Trimming cost V 6 bases and J 0 bases, with 9 bases left between them. This CDR3 contains 14 residues. CDR3 nucleotide sequence: TGTGCCAGCAGCCTAGGGCGAGCCAAAAACATTCAGTACTTC. Its protein is CASSLGRAKNIQYF.

J is TRBJ2-3 and V is TRBV5-1; 11 bases line up with TRBD2. The CDR3 extends over 15 amino acids. Unmatched junction bases numbered 4, after V lost 2 bases and J lost 5 bases. The germline V gene encodes CDR1 SGHRS and CDR2 YFSETQ. CDR3 nucleotides: TGCGCCAGCAGCTTTAGCGGGGGGGAGGTAGATACGCAGTATTTT. It codes for CASSFSGGEVDTQYF.

The rearrangement links TRBV9 to TRBJ2-5, with 9 bases matching TRBD2. CDR1 and CDR2 (germline): SGDLS, YYNGEE. Trimming took 2 bases from V and 2 from J; bases not matched to a gene: 10. The CDR3 extends over 17 amino acids. The CDR3 DNA reads as TGTGCCAGCAGCGTTAGCGGCGGACTAGCGACACAAGAGACCCAGTACTTC. Translated: CASSVSGGLATQETQYF.

The chain joins TRBV9 to TRBJ1-1; D not certain. Trimming took off 2 bases at V and 1 base at J, with 9 bases between the two ends. CDR3 size: 14 residues. The germline CDR1 and CDR2 sequences are SGDLS and YYNGEE. The CDR3 nucleotides read TGTGCCAGCAGCGTCCGCGGCAAGAACACTGAAGCTTTCTTT. It is translated as CASSVRGKNTEAFF.

This chain uses TRBV30 with TRBJ2-5; D gene unclear. The CDR3 consists of 14 residues. V was shortened by 0 bases and J by 1 base, with 9 bases between the two germline ends. Germline V gives CDR1 GTSNPN, CDR2 SVGIG (reference sequence). The CDR3 DNA follows: TGTGCCTGGAGTGTATTGCGCGGCCAAGAGACCCAGTACTTC. The encoded protein is CAWSVLRGQETQYF.

With respect to this clone: The identical CDR3 is also encoded by other nucleotide sequences in the sample. The CDR3 coding sequence is TGTGCCAGCAGTTACTCTCACAATGAGCAGTTCTTC. Encoded protein: CASSYSHNEQFF. The chain couples TRBV6-6 to TRBJ2-1, with no clear D. Trimming removed 0 bases at V and 5 bases at J, with 2 bases between. The CDR3 has 12 residues. Germline V lookup: CDR1 MNHNY, CDR2 SVGAGI (reference sequence).